The clone carrying this T cell receptor (beta chain) has only a few counts. This sample is drawn from a study of blood T cell repertoires in COVID-19. The wider study: Sites across the United States, Italy and Spain contributed samples from acute and convalescent COVID-19.

The age range of participants was 18 to 89 years, with residence in about two dozen US areas. Cohort assignment relied on participant-reported clinical history. Two consecutive negative NP/OP PCR tests, clearance, or resolved symptoms defined Cohort 3 recovery. Germline trimming cut 4 bases from V and 10 bases from J; bases unmatched to any gene: 5. CDR1 SGHRS and CDR2 YFSETQ come from the germline V gene. The CDR3 loop spans 15 amino acids. Libraries were prepared by immunoSEQ multiplex PCR; TCRdb keeps only in-frame clonotypes and omits some of them. The sample gives roughly 500,000 clones, over 75% of which show up once; about 2% is in the top ten.

The rearrangement joins TRBV5-1 to TRBJ2-1, with 16 bases lining up with TRBD2. The source of this sequence is a woman aged 35 to 49 who had recovered from COVID-19. Sequenced input: PBMCs or T cells enriched from blood (not recorded which). CDR3 loop: CASSPGTSGRDEQFF. The DNA of the CDR3 is TGCGCCAGCAGCCCTGGGACTAGCGGGAGGGACGAGCAGTTCTTC.